This TCR beta chain was observed in a study of OX40 agonist ivuxolimab in advanced cancers. Across the study: Patients were dosed intravenously with ivuxolimab at 0.01 to 10 mg/kg every 2 weeks. Patients in dose escalation had liver, melanoma, kidney or head and neck cancers. General study results and limits: Doses of 0.1 to 3.0 mg/kg were accompanied by clonal expansion of CD4+ and CD8+ blood T cells by week 6.

The sample holds a few counts of this clone. Its antigen remains unidentified. Libraries were prepared by immunoSEQ multiplex PCR; TCRdb keeps only in-frame clonotypes and omits some of them. In the table there are 70,000 to 85,000 clones, less than 90% of which are singletons. The sequence was collected from an adult with an advanced solid tumor such as melanoma, head and neck, liver or kidney cancer. The sample was CD4+ or CD8+ T cells sorted from blood, taken in a trial of the OX40 agonist ivuxolimab.

The CDR3 is CASSTGLAGLPQTITGELFF. CDR3 sequence (DNA): TGCGCCAGCAGCACCGGACTAGCGGGTCTACCTCAAACCATCACCGGGGAGCTGTTTTTT. V gene TRBV5-1 combines with J gene TRBJ2-2; 11 bases are a match to TRBD2. Germline V gene data show CDR1 as SGHRS and CDR2 as YFSETQ. The CDR3 totals 20 residues. With V trimmed by 4 bases and J by 4 bases, 18 bases remained unmatched.